Each of the 27 T cell receptor beta chains below was sequenced from the same sample in a study of chemoradiotherapy in HPV16-positive cancers. Sequencing used immunoSEQ multiplex PCR; TCRdb keeps in-frame clones, though not all of them. This table holds 4,000 to 6,000 clones, roughly 89% found once. The material was tumor tissue, obtained from a patient who underwent chemoradiotherapy. Source of these receptors: a human donor with HPV-associated anogenital cancer.

The chain uses TRBV7-2 and TRBJ2-4; D may correspond to TRBD1 or TRBD2 (5 bases each). Trimming took 1 base from V and 8 from J, leaving 12 bases between them. Germline V gene data show CDR1 as SGHTA and CDR2 as FQGNSA. The CDR3 contains 14 residues. In DNA, the CDR3 is TGTGCCAGCAGCTTAGTCGGGACCGGGGACATTCAGTACTTC. Amino acid sequence: CASSLVGTGDIQYF.

V and J are TRBV7-2 and TRBJ1-1; a weak D match, TRBD1 (5 bases). In germline, CDR1 is SGHTA, CDR2 FQGNSA. V was cut by 5 bases and J by 3 bases, with 10 bases left in between. CDR3 size: 13 residues. CDR3 sequence: CASSPGGDTEAFF. For the CDR3, the DNA is TGTGCCAGCAGCCCTGGGGGGGACACTGAAGCTTTCTTT. The complete variable domain, with remaining parts taken from reference TRBV7-2 and TRBJ1-1, reads GAGVSQSPSNKVTEKGKDVELRCDPISGHTALYWYRQSLGQGLEFLIYFQGNSAPDKSGLPSDRFSAERTGGSVSTLTIQRTQQEDSAVYLCASSPGGDTEAFFGQGTRLTVV.

This clone is categorized as large. V is TRBV4-2 and J is TRBJ2-3, with TRBD2 matching over 10 bases. The CDR3 runs 20 residues. V shed 2 bases, J shed 0 bases, and the junction held 14 bases outside the gene matches. From germline, CDR1 is LGHNA and CDR2 YNFKEQ. CDR3 nucleotide sequence: TGTGCCAGCAGCCAATACCATAGCGGGGGGCCCCTCGATAGCACAGATACGCAGTATTTT. It translates to CASSQYHSGGPLDSTDTQYF.

About this clone: Different DNA sequences within this sample yield the same CDR3. V and J are TRBV2 and TRBJ1-2; possibly TRBD1 for D (5 bases). Germline V gene data show CDR1 as SNHLY and CDR2 as FYNNEI. The CDR3 has 12 amino acids. V was pared by 5 bases and J by 8 bases, with 12 bases between. DNA of the CDR3: TGTGCCAGCAGTAACCAGGGAGGAGGCTACACCTTC. Protein: CASSNQGGGYTF.

The chain joins TRBV9 to TRBJ1-5; a weak D match, TRBD1 (6 bases). The CDR3 runs 15 residues. The germline V gene has CDR1 SGDLS and CDR2 YYNGEE. Trimming left V 0 bases short and J 2 bases short, with 9 bases between. DNA of the CDR3: TGTGCCAGCAGCGTAGGGGCAGGGGGCAATCAGCCCCAGCATTTT. It specifies CASSVGAGGNQPQHF.

The gene calls are TRBV7-2 and TRBJ2-3; D is uncertain. The V gene's germline CDR1 is SGHTA and CDR2 FQGNSA. Trimming cost V 6 bases and J 6 bases, with 7 bases left between them. The length of the CDR3 is 11 residues. The CDR3, as DNA: TGTGCCAGCAGGACCGGGGATACGCAGTATTTT. Its translation is CASRTGDTQYF.

Here the CDR3 reads CASSPGLGNTIYF. CDR3 in DNA: TGTGCCAGCAGCCCGGGACTGGGAAACACCATATATTTT. The gene calls are TRBV7-9 and TRBJ1-3, with a tentative D call TRBD1 (5 bases). The CDR3 runs to 13 residues. CDR1 is SEHNR and CDR2 is FQNEAQ in the germline V gene (reference sequence). Trimming stripped 5 bases from V and 4 bases from J, with 9 bases between.

This chain uses TRBV4-3 with TRBJ1-2; 10 bases fit TRBD1. The V segment lost 3 bases and the J segment 8 bases; nucleotides outside the gene matches: 3. The CDR3 covers 13 residues. In germline, CDR1 is LGHNA, CDR2 YSLEER. In DNA form, the CDR3 reads TGCGCCAGCAGCCACGACAGGGGGCGAGGCTACACCTTC. Its translation is CASSHDRGRGYTF.

V and J are TRBV7-3 and TRBJ2-6; maybe TRBD1 (6 bases). CDR1 is SGHTA and CDR2 is FQGTGA in the germline V gene. The CDR3 loop spans 16 amino acids. Trimming took 0 bases from V and 4 from J, leaving 10 bases between them. The CDR3 DNA reads TGTGCCAGCAGCTTAACGTCCGGGACAGGGGCCAACGTCCTGACTTTC. This gives the protein CASSLTSGTGANVLTF.

This clone appeared once. V gene TRBV9 combines with J gene TRBJ2-7, with 8 bases lining up with TRBD1. The CDR3 runs 15 residues. The germline gives CDR1 SGDLS, CDR2 YYNGEE. The junction had 10 bases not matched to a gene; V was cut back by 4 bases and J by 4 bases. CDR3 in DNA: TGTGCCAGCAGCCCTGGACAGGGTAGGTGGTACGAGCAGTACTTC. Its protein is CASSPGQGRWYEQYF.

The chain recombines TRBV7-2 with TRBJ2-5, with 8 bases identical to TRBD1. Unmatched junction bases numbered 12, after V lost 4 bases and J lost 11 bases. Germline CDR1 reads SGHTA; CDR2 reads FQGNSA. The CDR3 is 14 residues long. This CDR3 is CASSSGQASGEQYF. CDR3 bases: TGTGCCAGCAGCTCGGGACAGGCCTCGGGGGAGCAGTACTTC.

The rearrangement links TRBV27 to TRBJ1-5; D remains ambiguous. CDR3 size: 13 residues. CDR1 and CDR2 (germline): MNHEY, SMNVEV (reference sequence). Trimming shortened V by 3 bases and J by 6 bases, and 9 bases separated the two germline ends. The CDR3 spells CASSFAWGQPQHF. CDR3 nucleotides: TGTGCCAGCAGTTTCGCGTGGGGTCAGCCCCAGCATTTT.

V usage is TRBV4-3 and J usage is TRBJ2-7; 8 nucleotides line up with TRBD1. The CDR3 totals 17 residues. V trimming: 0 bases; J trimming: 1 base; junction bases outside the gene matches: 8. CDR1 is LGHNA, CDR2 YSLEER, per germline. CDR3 DNA: TGCGCCAGCAGCCAAGACGCGGCAGGGGGCATTTCCTACGAGCAGTACTTC. Residues: CASSQDAAGGISYEQYF.

The rearrangement uses TRBV9 and TRBJ2-7, with D perhaps TRBD2 (7 bases). V was clipped by 1 base and J by 2 bases, with 16 bases between them. The germline V gene has CDR1 SGDLS and CDR2 YYNGEE. This CDR3 contains 16 residues. DNA for the CDR3: TGTGCCAGCAGCGTACAGGAGGGGGGGAGACCCTACGAGCAGTACTTC. Residues: CASSVQEGGRPYEQYF.

In DNA form, the CDR3 reads TGTGCCAGCCAGGGGTCCCCCTCCTACGAGCAGTACTTC. It codes for CASQGSPSYEQYF. The V gene is TRBV25-1, the J gene TRBJ2-7, with TRBD1 as a possible D gene (6 bases). Germline lookup yields CDR1 MGHDK and CDR2 SYGVNS. Between the trimmed V and J ends, which lost 8 bases and 0 bases, there was a span of 11 bases. The CDR3 spans 13 residues.

This clone was observed once. The chain is built from TRBV19 and TRBJ2-2; unclear D gene. Germline V lookup: CDR1 LNHDA, CDR2 SQIVND (reference sequence). Trimming took off 5 bases at V and 4 bases at J, with 8 bases between the two ends. This CDR3 has 13 residues. CDR3 loop: CASSPIPTGELFF. Here the CDR3 DNA reads TGTGCCAGTAGTCCCATTCCCACCGGGGAGCTGTTTTTT.

In DNA form, the CDR3 reads TGTGCCAGCAGCCTGGGACAAGCGGGGGCTAGCACAGATACGCAGTATTTT. As protein: CASSLGQAGASTDTQYF. V and J are TRBV11-3 and TRBJ2-3, with 8 bases matching TRBD2. The CDR3 loop spans 17 amino acids. V lost 5 bases and J lost 0; bases outside the gene matches: 10. From germline, CDR1 is SGHNT and CDR2 YENEEA.

Written as DNA, the CDR3 is TGTGCTGGAGGCAGGCAGTCCGATGAGCAGTTCTTC. This translates into CAGGRQSDEQFF. The chain links TRBV7-9 to TRBJ2-1; a possible D gene is TRBD2 (5 bases). Germline V lookup: CDR1 SEHNR, CDR2 FQNEAQ (reference sequence). This CDR3 is built from 12 residues.

The rearrangement joins TRBV6-5 to TRBJ1-4; D perhaps matches TRBD1 (5 bases). The V and J ends lost 0 bases and 8 bases respectively, with 10 bases between them. The CDR3 is 14 residues long. Germline V gene lookup returns CDR1 MNHEY and CDR2 SVGAGI. CDR3 residues: CASSYSTGREKLFF. CDR3 nucleotides: TGTGCCAGCAGTTACTCGACGGGACGGGAAAAACTGTTTTTT.

The chain links TRBV29-1 to TRBJ2-1; 8 nucleotides agree with TRBD1. CDR1 is SQVTM and CDR2 is ANQGSEA in the germline V gene. There are 13 residues in the CDR3. Trimming at V came to 3 bases and at J to 8 bases, leaving 6 bases not matched to a gene. CDR3 in DNA: TGCAGCGTTGATCGACAGGGGTTCGATGAGCAGTTCTTC. Protein sequence: CSVDRQGFDEQFF.

This chain links TRBV7-6 with TRBJ1-2; D uncertain. From germline, CDR1 is SGHVS and CDR2 FNYEAQ. The CDR3 is 13 residues long. Trimming shortened V by 1 base and J by 1 base, and 4 bases separated the two germline ends. CDR3 in amino acids: CASSLGNNYGYTF. CDR3 nucleotide sequence: TGTGCCAGCAGCTTAGGAAATAACTATGGCTACACCTTC.

The chain is built from TRBV11-2 and TRBJ2-7; no firm D call. Germline CDR1 reads SGHAT; CDR2 reads FQNNGV. The CDR3 totals 15 residues. V was clipped by 0 bases and J by 2 bases, with 11 bases between them. The CDR3 DNA reads TGTGCCAGCAGCTTAGATTCAAAGGAACCCTACGAGCAGTACTTC. It translates to CASSLDSKEPYEQYF.

The chain joins TRBV7-2 to TRBJ1-1, with D uncertain. The V gene lost 2 bases and the J gene lost 1 base, with 8 bases spanning the gap. This CDR3 comprises 14 residues. Germline CDR1 is SGHTA and CDR2 is FQGNSA. In DNA, the CDR3 is TGTGCCAGCAGCTTAACACCGCGGAACACTGAAGCTTTCTTT. This translates into CASSLTPRNTEAFF.

This rearrangement joins TRBV28 to TRBJ1-2, with 8 bases fitting TRBD1. CDR3 length equals 14 residues. The V and J ends lost 7 bases and 6 bases, in that order; junction bases with no gene match: 10. Germline V gene sequence: CDR1 MDHEN, CDR2 SYDVKM. The CDR3 coding sequence is TGTGCCAGCACTCCGGACAGGGCGGACCATGGCTACACCTTC. Its protein product is CASTPDRADHGYTF.

This clone was seen a few times. This sequence joins TRBV11-3 and TRBJ1-2, with D maybe TRBD1 (5 bases). CDR3 size: 16 residues. CDR1 is SGHNT and CDR2 is YENEEA in the germline V gene. With 5 bases removed from V and 3 bases from J, the gap between germline ends came to 19 bases. The CDR3 loop reads CASSQEGRRGDYGYTF. Written as DNA, the CDR3 is TGTGCCAGCAGCCAAGAGGGACGGCGGGGGGACTATGGCTACACCTTC. Combining the CDR3 with reference TRBV11-3 and TRBJ1-2 gives the whole variable domain EAGVVQSPRYKIIEKKQPVAFWCNPISGHNTLYWYLQNLGQGPELLIRYENEEAVDDSQLPKDRFSAERLKGVDSTLKIQPAELGDSAVYLCASSQEGRRGDYGYTFGSGTRLTVV.

The gene calls are TRBV27 and TRBJ1-1, with D maybe TRBD1 (5 bases). Germline V CDR1 and CDR2: MNHEY, SMNVEV (reference sequence). The germline V and J ends were trimmed by 5 bases and 4 bases, with 17 bases remaining between them. The length of the CDR3 is 15 residues. For the CDR3, the DNA is TGTGCCAGCAGTCCCCGAGCGGGAAGGGGCACTGAAGCTTTCTTT. It specifies CASSPRAGRGTEAFF.

The V gene is TRBV5-1, the J gene TRBJ2-1, with 9 bases matching TRBD2. V shed 4 bases, J shed 3 bases, and the junction held 11 bases outside the gene matches. CDR3 length equals 17 residues. Per the germline V gene, CDR1 is SGHRS and CDR2 is YFSETQ. CDR3 sequence reads: CASSPTRTSEIYNEQFF. DNA for the CDR3: TGCGCCAGCAGCCCTACACGGACTAGCGAGATCTACAATGAGCAGTTCTTC.